Below, 16 T cell receptor beta chains from the same sample are listed, as sequenced in a study of T cell responses to AZD1222 COVID-19 vaccine (TCRdb year 2021). Interpreted using the paper, the time point label stands for: about 28 days (+/-7) after the second vaccine dose. The library was obtained by the immunoSEQ multiplex PCR assay. Sourced from immuneACCESS, this table was stored by TCRdb with only in-frame sequences that have V and J called. A share of the clones is absent; for the studies checked, an unresolved V gene accounts for under half, and the remainder has no known explanation. The sample table contains approximately 200,000 clones; only one count was recorded for just over 90% of them. The ten top clones hold around 3.7% of the sample. The sequencing here drew on peripheral blood, taken 28 days after the second AZD1222 dose. These receptors were collected from an adult who received the AZD1222 COVID-19 vaccine.

The chain joins TRBV28 to TRBJ2-5; the D is unclear. The V gene's germline CDR1 is MDHEN and CDR2 SYDVKM. The CDR3 is made up of 13 amino acids. Trimming stripped 5 bases from V and 0 bases from J, with 7 bases between. This chain's CDR3 is CASSNPNQETQYF. The DNA for the CDR3 is TGTGCCAGCAGTAATCCGAACCAAGAGACCCAGTACTTC.

V is TRBV2 and J is TRBJ2-7, with 7 bases that match TRBD2. Germline CDR1 and CDR2: SNHLY and FYNNEI. This CDR3 is built from 14 residues. Germline trimming cut 6 bases from V and 1 base from J; bases unmatched to any gene: 6. Written as DNA, the CDR3 is TGTGCCAGCAGAGACCCTAGCGGATCCTACGAGCAGTACTTC. Its translation: CASRDPSGSYEQYF.

CDR3 in amino acids: CAWSVGQGNQPQHF. The CDR3 DNA reads as TGTGCCTGGAGTGTCGGTCAGGGCAATCAGCCCCAGCATTTT. This chain uses TRBV30 with TRBJ1-5; D is unresolved. Germline V CDR1 and CDR2: GTSNPN, SVGIG (reference sequence). Deletions cut 0 bases from V and 2 bases from J, with 8 bases between. The length of the CDR3 is 14 residues.

The chain recombines TRBV9 with TRBJ1-2, with D perhaps matching TRBD1 (5 bases). Trimming took 0 bases from V and 6 from J, leaving 9 bases between them. CDR3 length equals 13 residues. The germline V gene encodes CDR1 SGDLS and CDR2 YYNGEE. The CDR3 region has the DNA TGTGCCAGCAGCGTAGACGAGGGGAATGGCTACACCTTC. Translated, it gives CASSVDEGNGYTF.

The rearrangement uses TRBV7-9 and TRBJ2-5; D unclear. The CDR3 contains 12 residues. V was shortened by 2 bases and J by 7 bases, with 8 bases between the two germline ends. The germline gives CDR1 SEHNR, CDR2 FQNEAQ (reference sequence). Here the CDR3 DNA reads TGTGCCAGCAGCTTACCCACTGGGACCCAGTACTTC. It yields the protein CASSLPTGTQYF.

The V and J genes are TRBV24-1 and TRBJ2-3; tentative D call: TRBD1 (5 bases). V lost 7 bases and J 2 bases, leaving 12 bases between the germline ends. The germline CDR1 and CDR2 sequences are KGHDR and SFDVKD. This CDR3 region has 14 residues. Written as DNA, the CDR3 is TGTGCCACCAGCATGGACACCAACACAGATACGCAGTATTTT. It translates to CATSMDTNTDTQYF.

The chain has TRBV2 and TRBJ1-2; no clear D. CDR3 length: 14 residues. V lost 6 bases, J lost 0 bases, and 11 bases lay in between. Germline V CDR1 and CDR2: SNHLY, FYNNEI. The DNA of the CDR3 is TGTGCCAGCAGCCCGGACGGGTCTAACTATGGCTACACCTTC. Amino acid sequence: CASSPDGSNYGYTF.

CDR3 amino acids: CASSPSWGDQPQHF. In DNA, the CDR3 is TGTGCCAGCAGCCCGAGCTGGGGGGATCAGCCCCAGCATTTT. The chain links TRBV7-8 to TRBJ1-5; weak D call: TRBD1 (5 bases). Trimming took off 5 bases at V and 5 bases at J, with 13 bases between the two ends. The CDR3 is 14 amino acids. The germline gives CDR1 SGHVS, CDR2 FQNEAQ.

The V call is TRBV21-1, the J call TRBJ1-1. TRBV21-1 has pseudogene status. There are 16 residues in the CDR3. The CDR3 DNA follows: TGTGCCAGCAGCAAAAGATCGGGCCAAATGAACACTGAAGCTTTCTTT. It codes for CASSKRSGQMNTEAFF.

The rearrangement uses TRBV2 and TRBJ2-7; maybe TRBD2 (6 bases). The CDR3 spans 14 residues. Germline V gene data show CDR1 as SNHLY and CDR2 as FYNNEI. V was clipped by 1 base and J by 6 bases, with 13 bases between them. CDR3 protein: CASSEGRGSGEQYF. The CDR3 DNA follows: TGTGCCAGCAGTGAAGGACGAGGTAGCGGCGAGCAGTACTTC.

The rearrangement uses TRBV6-1 and TRBJ1-2, with D maybe TRBD1 (6 bases). The germline gives CDR1 MNHNS, CDR2 SASEGT. V lost 3 bases and J 4 bases, leaving 18 bases between the germline ends. CDR3 length: 16 amino acids. DNA for the CDR3: TGTGCCAGCAGTGACCCCCGTGGGAGGGACACCTATGGCTACACCTTC. Its translation is CASSDPRGRDTYGYTF.

The V and J genes are TRBV3-1 (or the pseudogene TRBV3-2) and TRBJ1-1; no reliable D call. Germline CDR1 reads LGHDT; CDR2 reads YNNKEL (reference sequence). The CDR3 contains 15 residues. V gave up 4 bases and J gave up 6 bases, with 18 bases separating them. CDR3 amino acids: CASSRTDSLNPEAFF. The DNA of the CDR3 is TGTGCCAGCAGCCGAACGGACTCACTAAACCCTGAAGCTTTCTTT.

The rearrangement joins TRBV30 to TRBJ2-7; tentative D call: TRBD1 (6 bases). The germline V and J ends were trimmed by 5 bases and 2 bases, with 10 bases remaining between them. CDR1 GTSNPN and CDR2 SVGIG come from the germline V gene (reference sequence). The CDR3 has 12 amino acids. The DNA for the CDR3 is TGTGCCTGGGTGACAGGAGCCTACGAGCAGTACTTC. Protein: CAWVTGAYEQYF.

The table lists this clone with a few counts. V is TRBV2 and J is TRBJ1-4, with a possible D match to TRBD1 (5 bases). CDR3 length equals 16 residues. V was trimmed by 7 bases and J by 0 bases, leaving 15 bases between them. The germline gives CDR1 SNHLY, CDR2 FYNNEI. CDR3 sequence (DNA): TGTGCCAGCAAGGCCTCGTCAGGGTCAACTAATGAAAAACTGTTTTTT. Translating it yields CASKASSGSTNEKLFF.

This CDR3 is CASSYRWDEQFF. CDR3 nucleotide sequence: TGTGCCAGCAGCTATAGGTGGGATGAGCAGTTCTTC. The V and J genes are TRBV11-1 and TRBJ2-1; D unresolved. Germline-derived CDR1 and CDR2 are SGHAT and FQDESV (reference sequence). This CDR3 has 12 residues. V lost 4 bases and J 8 bases, leaving 9 bases between the germline ends.

This sequence joins TRBV28 and TRBJ1-1; D may be TRBD1 (5 bases). CDR1 MDHEN and CDR2 SYDVKM come from the germline V gene. V was clipped by 3 bases and J by 1 base, with 9 bases between them. The CDR3 length is 14 residues. CDR3 region: CASSFYTGNTEAFF. The DNA for the CDR3 is TGTGCCAGCAGTTTTTACACAGGGAACACTGAAGCTTTCTTT.